These 23 T cell receptor beta chains share one sample of origin, sequenced in a study of T-cell reconstitution after alpha-beta-depleted transplantation in children. The TCRbeta library was prepared with unique molecular identifiers. TCRdb processed the PCR reads anew with MiXCR; each CDR3 protein has one entry. Found here are about 580,000 distinct CDR3 sequences, under 25% of them singletons; the top ten hold 14%. Sequenced here: PBMCs, mostly from graft donor cells, sampled 360 days after TCRalphabeta/CD19-depleted stem cell transplant. These receptors were taken from a boy younger than two who had a stem cell transplant for acute myeloid leukemia, so the T cells may come from the graft donor.

This clonotype was detected only a few times. The chain joins TRBV9 to TRBJ1-2; TRBD1 aligns across 7 bases. In germline, CDR1 is SGDLS, CDR2 YYNGEE. V lost 4 bases to trimming and J lost 2 bases; unmatched junction nucleotides: 5. CDR3 length: 14 amino acids. The CDR3 loop is CASSNPGQNYGYTF. Written as DNA, the CDR3 is TGTGCCAGCAGCAATCCGGGACAGAACTATGGCTACACCTTC. The entire variable domain, with the rest obtained from reference TRBV9 and TRBJ1-2, is as follows: DSGVTQTPKHLITATGQRVTLRCSPRSGDLSVYWYQQSLDQGLQFLIQYYNGEERAKGNILERFSAQQFPDLHSELNLSSLELGDSALYFCASSNPGQNYGYTFGSGTRLTVV.

The chain carries TRBV20-1 and TRBJ2-7, with D possibly called TRBD1 or TRBD2 (5 bases each). The V end lost 3 bases, the J end lost 9 bases, and 15 bases lay between the germline ends. The CDR3 loop spans 12 amino acids. The germline V gene encodes CDR1 DFQATT and CDR2 SNEGSKA (reference sequence). CDR3 sequence reads: CSARGEVRVQYF. The CDR3 DNA is TGCAGTGCTAGGGGGGAAGTACGAGTGCAGTACTTC.

The chain carries TRBV20-1 and TRBJ1-5; D is unclear. The CDR3 has 15 residues. V gave up 1 base and J gave up 0 bases, with 10 bases separating them. Germline V gene sequence: CDR1 DFQATT, CDR2 SNEGSKA (reference sequence). CDR3 in amino acids: CSARGTRYSNQPQHF. CDR3 sequence (DNA): TGCAGTGCTAGAGGAACACGTTATAGCAATCAGCCCCAGCATTTT.

This clonotype was seen ten or more times. The chain uses TRBV4-1 and TRBJ2-1; D gene uncertain. The V end lost 1 base, the J end lost 6 bases, and 10 bases lay between the germline ends. This CDR3 is 14 amino acids long. The germline V gene has CDR1 MGHRA and CDR2 YSYEKL. CDR3 sequence: CASSQAPTPNEQFF. CDR3 nucleotide sequence: TGCGCCAGCAGCCAAGCGCCTACCCCCAATGAGCAGTTCTTC.

This clonotype was seen ten or more times. DNA for the CDR3: TGTGCCAGCAGTACGGGGGGCCGTTTTACAGATACGCAGTATTTT. Translation gives CASSTGGRFTDTQYF. This sequence joins TRBV9 and TRBJ2-3; D is possibly TRBD2 (7 bases). V was trimmed by 5 bases and J by 3 bases, leaving 16 bases between them. This CDR3 has 15 amino acids. Per the germline V gene, CDR1 is SGDLS and CDR2 is YYNGEE.

Remarks on this clonotype: One base away lies a much larger clone, so this may be a sequencing read error. The chain uses TRBV29-1 and TRBJ2-3, with 11 bases matching TRBD1. This CDR3 is 12 amino acids long. Germline CDR1 SQVTM, CDR2 ANQGSEA. The CDR3, as DNA: TGCAGCGCCGGACAGGGGGCGAATACGCAGTTTTTT. Translated, it gives CSAGQGANTQFF.

Ten or more counts support this clonotype. The gene calls are TRBV12-3 or TRBV12-4 and TRBJ1-1; 7 bases align to TRBD1. CDR3 length equals 14 residues. Unmatched junction bases numbered 5, after V lost 6 bases and J lost 1 base. CDR3 DNA: TGTGCCAGCAGGCTGGGACAGTGGAACACTGAAGCTTTCTTT. Its protein product is CASRLGQWNTEAFF.

This chain links TRBV4-2 with TRBJ1-4; D unclear. Germline assignment: CDR1 LGHNA and CDR2 YNFKEQ. This CDR3 region has 15 residues. V was clipped by 4 bases and J by 4 bases, with 13 bases between them. The CDR3 reads CASSPRHASNEKLFF. In DNA, the CDR3 is TGTGCCAGCAGCCCCCGACACGCAAGTAATGAAAAACTGTTTTTT.

In this sample, this clonotype turned up many times. The CDR3 nucleotides read TGTGCCAGCAGCCAAGATTGGCGGAGCTCCTACAATGAGCAGTTCTTC. Encoded protein: CASSQDWRSSYNEQFF. This rearrangement joins TRBV3-1 to TRBJ2-1; D remains ambiguous. Trimming removed 0 bases from V and 0 bases from J, with 9 bases in between. Germline CDR1 reads LGHDT; CDR2 reads YNNKEL (reference sequence). CDR3 size: 16 residues.

The rearrangement links TRBV15 to TRBJ2-1; 9 bases line up with TRBD2. The CDR3 length is 16 residues. Germline V gene data show CDR1 as LNHNV and CDR2 as YYDKDF (reference sequence). The trim removed 3 bases at V and 8 bases at J, leaving 11 bases unmatched. In DNA, the CDR3 is TGTGCCACCAGCAGGGCCGGGACTAGCTCGAGTCATGAGCAGTTCTTC. Its translation is CATSRAGTSSSHEQFF.

The chain employs TRBV12-3 or TRBV12-4 and TRBJ2-3; 10 positions match TRBD2. V lost 6 bases and J lost 5; bases outside the gene matches: 8. This CDR3 has 15 residues. The CDR3 reads CASSPTSGIGDTQYF. The CDR3 coding sequence is TGTGCCAGCAGCCCCACTAGCGGGATTGGAGATACGCAGTATTTT.

Ten or more counts support this clonotype. The germline gene is not matched at one end of the junction; a read error may be the cause. The V and J genes are TRBV7-2 and TRBJ1-1; 7 nucleotides match TRBD1. The length of the CDR3 is 14 residues. CDR1 and CDR2 from the germline V gene are SGHTA and FQGNSA. The CDR3, as DNA: TGCGCCAGCAGCTCGGACAGGTTGAACACTGAAGCTTTCTTT. This encodes CASSSDRLNTEAFF.

This chain connects TRBV2 to TRBJ2-3; D not certain. There are 15 residues in the CDR3. V lost 5 bases and J 2 bases, leaving 14 bases between the germline ends. Germline-derived CDR1 and CDR2 are SNHLY and FYNNEI. The CDR3 DNA reads TGTGCCAGCAGTCGTGACGGGCTATCCACAGATACGCAGTATTTT. Amino acids: CASSRDGLSTDTQYF.

In this sample, this clonotype turned up many times. The V call is TRBV12-3 or TRBV12-4, the J call TRBJ2-3; possible D gene TRBD1, 5 bases. The length of the CDR3 is 15 residues. Trimming removed 6 bases at V and 2 bases at J, with 15 bases between. CDR3 nucleotide sequence: TGTGCCAGCAGCCTATTACAGGTATCCACAGATACGCAGTATTTT. Translated: CASSLLQVSTDTQYF.

At least ten counts were recorded for this clonotype. The chain is built from TRBV5-1 and TRBJ1-5, with unresolved D. CDR3 length: 13 residues. Trimming cost V 5 bases and J 7 bases, with 13 bases left between them. CDR1 is SGHRS and CDR2 is YFSETQ in the germline V gene. The DNA of the CDR3 is TGCGCCAGCAGAAAGGGTGACGAACAGCCCCAGCATTTT. Residues: CASRKGDEQPQHF.

This sequence joins TRBV5-1 and TRBJ2-7; TRBD1 or TRBD2 may be the D gene (6 bases each). Trimming pared 0 bases from V and 3 bases from J, leaving 13 bases between. Germline V gene sequence: CDR1 SGHRS, CDR2 YFSETQ. There are 15 residues in the CDR3. CDR3 sequence: CASSLDPGEVYEQYV. DNA for the CDR3: TGCGCCAGCAGCTTGGACCCAGGGGAGGTCTACGAGCAGTACGTC.

This clonotype was seen a few times. The CDR3 spells CSARWGATGTEAFF. The CDR3 DNA reads as TGCAGTGCTAGATGGGGAGCGACAGGGACTGAAGCTTTCTTT. The gene calls are TRBV20-1 and TRBJ1-1, with 7 positions matching TRBD1. Germline CDR1 is DFQATT and CDR2 is SNEGSKA (reference sequence). V lost 2 bases to trimming and J lost 5 bases; unmatched junction nucleotides: 8. This CDR3 has 14 residues.

This clonotype turned up a few times. V is TRBV4-3 and J is TRBJ2-3, with 11 nucleotides matching TRBD2. Germline trimming cut 0 bases from V and 5 bases from J; bases unmatched to any gene: 16. CDR1 and CDR2 (germline): LGHNA, YSLEER. The CDR3 loop spans 20 amino acids. The CDR3 coding sequence is TGCGCCAGCAGCCAAGATCAGGGCGTACTAGCGGGGGCCTTCGGAGATACGCAGTATTTT. Amino acid sequence: CASSQDQGVLAGAFGDTQYF.

This chain joins TRBV14 and TRBJ1-4; no definite D call. The CDR3 totals 11 residues. The germline V gene has CDR1 SGHDN and CDR2 FVKESK. Trimming took off 1 base at V and 12 bases at J, with 6 bases between the two ends. The CDR3 DNA follows: TGTGCCAGCAGCCAAGGACCGGAACTGTTTTTT. Amino acids: CASSQGPELFF.

The chain joins TRBV29-1 to TRBJ2-7; 7 nucleotides line up with TRBD1. Germline CDR1 SQVTM, CDR2 ANQGSEA. The CDR3 has 13 amino acids. With 7 bases clipped from V and 4 bases from J, the junction kept 10 bases outside the gene matches. The CDR3 region has the DNA TGCAGCGCCACGACAGGGAATCAATACGAGCAGTACTTC. It is translated as CSATTGNQYEQYF.

This clonotype has only a few counts. Here the CDR3 reads CSAAAPGGPADTQYF. The CDR3 region has the DNA TGCAGTGCAGCGGCGCCGGGGGGGCCGGCAGATACGCAGTATTTT. This chain joins TRBV20-1 and TRBJ2-3, with 8 bases fitting TRBD2. With 6 bases clipped from V and 4 bases from J, the junction kept 12 bases outside the gene matches. Germline-derived CDR1 and CDR2 are DFQATT and SNEGSKA (reference sequence). This CDR3 has 15 amino acids.

The table lists this clonotype with many counts. The chain combines TRBV20-1 with TRBJ2-4, with 9 bases that match TRBD1. From germline, CDR1 is DFQATT and CDR2 SNEGSKA (reference sequence). Trimming removed 7 bases from V and 8 bases from J; junction bases left unmatched: 9. This CDR3 has 13 amino acids. The CDR3 region is CSVWTGAYDIQYF. CDR3 coding DNA: TGCAGTGTTTGGACAGGGGCTTACGACATTCAGTACTTC.

This clonotype has ten or more counts. This chain uses TRBV29-1 with TRBJ2-3; no definite D call. Between the trimmed V and J ends, which lost 8 bases and 6 bases, there was a span of 18 bases. The CDR3 has 13 amino acids. Germline V gene sequence: CDR1 SQVTM, CDR2 ANQGSEA. This CDR3 reads CSIADWPADTQYF. The CDR3 nucleotides read TGCAGCATAGCAGATTGGCCGGCGGATACGCAGTATTTT.